The T cell receptor beta chain under discussion was sequenced for a study of T-cell memory formation after mild COVID-19. Study-level information: TCR clusters largely stayed donor specific.

A note on this clonotype: Its antigen is unidentified.

Findings of the study overall: CD4+ contracting clones lay mainly in CM and EM, CD8+ ones in EMRA. Clones shrinking between day 15 and 85 showed a balanced CD4/CD8 split, and those that grew later tilted toward CD4+. Day 37-peaking second-wave clones had unconfirmed SARS-CoV-2 specificity.

TCRdb re-analysed the 5' RACE reads in MiXCR, keeping a single row per CDR3 protein. The table records 250,000 to 350,000 distinct CDR3 sequences, around 19% of them present only once. The CDR3 is made up of 18 amino acids. The V and J ends lost 1 base and 2 bases, in that order; junction bases with no gene match: 10. Germline values: CDR1 SEHNR, CDR2 FQNEAQ (reference sequence). This chain uses TRBV7-9 with TRBJ2-3, with 9 bases aligning to TRBD1. The specimen sequenced was PBMCs or a T cell subset sorted from them (not recorded which). The receptor was isolated from a young man who had mild COVID-19 (a few samples of this study predate the infection). Cell type and time point are not known. In nucleotides, the CDR3 is TGTGCCAGCAGCTTAGTCATCCTGGACAGGGGTTACACAGATACGCAGTATTTT. Translation: CASSLVILDRGYTDTQYF. Filled out from reference TRBV7-9 and TRBJ2-3, the complete variable domain reads DTGVSQNPRHKITKRGQNVTFRCDPISEHNRLYWYRQTLGQGPEFLTYFQNEAQLEKSRLLSDRFSAERPKGSFSTLEIQRTEQGDSAMYLCASSLVILDRGYTDTQYFGPGTRLTVL.